This T cell receptor (beta chain) was sequenced in a study of post-analysis software for immune sequencing data. Study-level background: The cohort encompassed relapsing-remitting, secondary progressive and progressive-relapsing multiple sclerosis disease courses.

Germline loops: CDR1 SQVTM, CDR2 ANQGSEA. V dropped 4 bases and J dropped 8 bases, with 14 bases sitting between them. This CDR3 comprises 12 residues. Every TCR beta cDNA library bore unique molecular identifiers. One entry per CDR3 protein results from TCRdb running MiXCR on the PCR reads. This table holds fewer than 900,000 distinct CDR3 sequences, around 42% found once. Details on this clonotype: Its specificity is unknown.

Study conclusions and caveats: The study found TRBV5-6, TRBV5-1 and TRBV20-1 among a few TRBV segments more frequent in patients than controls.

The V call is TRBV29-1, the J call TRBJ1-2, with D perhaps TRBD1 (5 bases). This clonotype was obtained from a girl between 5 and 17 years old with multiple sclerosis. Sequenced: blood. The CDR3 loop is CSVGLGWGGYTF. The CDR3 region has the DNA TGCAGCGTTGGACTAGGGTGGGGCGGCTACACCTTC.